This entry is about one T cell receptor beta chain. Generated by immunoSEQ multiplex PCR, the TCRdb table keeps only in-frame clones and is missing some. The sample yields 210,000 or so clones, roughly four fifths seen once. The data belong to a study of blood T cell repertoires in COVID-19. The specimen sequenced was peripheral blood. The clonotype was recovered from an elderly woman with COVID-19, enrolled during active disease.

Here the CDR3 reads CASSPQGVQPQHF. The CDR3 nucleotides read TGTGCCAGCAGTCCGCAGGGCGTTCAGCCCCAGCATTTT. The chain recombines TRBV2 with TRBJ1-5; the D gene is possibly TRBD1 (5 bases). Germline CDR1 and CDR2: SNHLY and FYNNEI. V was trimmed by 5 bases and J by 6 bases, leaving 11 bases between them. CDR3 length: 13 amino acids. Using reference TRBV2 and TRBJ1-5 for the parts outside the CDR3, the full variable domain is EPEVTQTPSHQVTQMGQEVILRCVPISNHLYFYWYRQILGQKVEFLVSFYNNEISEKSEIFDDQFSVERPDGSNFTLKIRSTKLEDSAMYFCASSPQGVQPQHFGDGTRLSIL.